The T cell receptor (beta chain) under discussion was sequenced for a study of T cell changes during pregnancy in multiple sclerosis. The CDR3 is made up of 16 amino acids. Germline V gives CDR1 SGHVS, CDR2 FQNEAQ. The V end was cut by 1 base, the J end by 3 bases, with 13 bases between. Here immunoSEQ multiplex PCR was the method, and the copy in TCRdb shows in-frame clones only, minus some. The table lists about 50,000 clones, approximately 90% of them singletons, with 0.39% in the top ten. The V gene is TRBV7-8, the J gene TRBJ1-5; D is perhaps TRBD1 (5 bases). The sample here was CD4+ T cells from peripheral blood mononuclear cells, taken after pregnancy. The TCR comes from a female donor with multiple sclerosis, enrolled in a pregnancy study. CDR3 amino acids: CASSLGEWGDNQPQHF. The CDR3 DNA sequence: TGTGCCAGCAGCTTAGGGGAGTGGGGGGACAATCAGCCCCAGCATTTT.